This T cell receptor beta chain was captured in a study of post-analysis software for immune sequencing data. Notes on the study in general: Five TRBV segments, including TRBV5-6, TRBV5-1 and TRBV20-1, were more frequent in patients than controls.

TCR beta cDNA libraries had unique molecular identifiers. T cells, about 0.95 to 10 million of them, yielded about half a million cDNA molecules. TCRdb recomputed calls from the PCR reads with MiXCR, one row per CDR3 protein. This sample has fewer than 700,000 distinct CDR3 sequences; 44% occur once, and the top ten carry about 1.5%. The CDR3 has 15 residues. Per germline, CDR1 SGHRS and CDR2 YFSETQ. V dropped 3 bases and J dropped 4; count of bases not matched to a gene: 5. A note on this clonotype: Its specificity is unknown.

Source material: blood. The origin of this receptor is a girl aged 10-17 years with multiple sclerosis. J is TRBJ2-1 and V is TRBV5-1; 9 bases line up with TRBD1. CDR3 DNA: TGCGCCAGCAGCTCCTCGGGACAGGGATACAATGAGCAGTTCTTC. Residues: CASSSSGQGYNEQFF.